What follows is one T cell receptor beta chain and its context. What it recognizes is unknown. The sample originates from a study of cytomegalovirus exposure and HLA in healthy donors. Across the study: From donors who were HLA-typed, an early data release held about 85 million unique TCRs. Out of 398 genotyped donors, less than 85% belonged to the Caucasian-associated ancestry cluster. Study-wide points: According to the study, 160 or so TCR beta chains were cytomegalovirus-associated. Most TCR sequences showed up rarely, but some public TCRs showed up in many donors.

CDR1 and CDR2 (germline): LNHDA, SQIVND (reference sequence). The CDR3 has 14 amino acids. J lost 5 bases, V lost 6 bases, and 4 bases had no gene match. It was with 60 Vbeta and 13 Jbeta primers that the PCR ran. Data came from immunoSEQ multiplex PCR; TCRdb stores just in-frame clones and leaves some out. The repertoire includes around 190,000 clones, roughly four fifths of them detected once, and roughly 2.8% sits in the top ten. Sequenced input: PBMCs. The V gene is TRBV19, the J gene TRBJ1-4; 9 nucleotides match TRBD1. This clonotype originated in a woman aged 30 to 39 in good health and CMV-seropositive. The CDR3 DNA is TGTGCCAGTAGACAGGGACAGGGCAATGAAAAACTGTTTTTT. Encoded protein: CASRQGQGNEKLFF.